The entry that follows covers one T cell receptor beta chain sequence. Its antigen is not known. At baseline, cycle 4 day 1, and cycle 7 day 1, blood was sampled. Generated by immunoSEQ multiplex PCR, the TCRdb table keeps only in-frame clones and is missing some. The sample lists roughly 77,000 clones, over 80% seen once, with 0.5% to 0.65% in the top ten. The CDR3 consists of 16 residues. The germline gives CDR1 LNHNV, CDR2 YYDKDF (reference sequence). V lost 1 base to trimming and J lost 0 bases, with 10 bases between them. This record belongs to a study of OX40 agonist ivuxolimab in advanced cancers. Findings and limits, study-wide: CD4+ T cells averaged fewer expanded clones than CD8+ T cells.

This chain connects TRBV15 to TRBJ1-5; a weak D match, TRBD1 (6 bases). The TCR sequence derives from an adult with an advanced solid tumor such as melanoma, head and neck, liver or kidney cancer. The source material was CD4+ or CD8+ T cells sorted from blood, sampled in a trial of the OX40 agonist ivuxolimab. The CDR3 DNA sequence: TGTGCCACCAGCAGAGGAAGACAGGTTAGCAATCAGCCCCAGCATTTT. Its protein is CATSRGRQVSNQPQHF.